The rows below give T cell receptor beta chains drawn from one sample of a study of T cells after yellow fever vaccination. Each CDR3 protein gets one entry after TCRdb re-called the 5' RACE reads with MiXCR. The table includes just over 250,000 distinct CDR3 sequences, about 5.2% detected once. The sequences come from CD4+ T cells sorted from PBMCs, collected on the day of the yellow fever booster vaccination. These receptors came from a man younger than 35 who received the YFV17D yellow fever vaccine. Each CDR3 is given without its conserved first and last residue. Each record gives: V gene, J gene, clone size, CDR3 protein. Not every row has a clone size; where given, it reads once, few, many or a size class.

TRBV12-3/TRBV12-4	TRBJ2-7	NA	ASSHAGGLNYEQY
TRBV29-1	TRBJ2-7	many	SVANSPREQY
TRBV7-6	TRBJ2-1	NA	ASSPLEGPGSQF
TRBV4-3	TRBJ1-3	NA	ASSQGTRNTIY
TRBV5-8	TRBJ2-5	few	ASSLEAGTQY
TRBV21-1	TRBJ1-1	few	ASSKGGRVLAGGLMNTEAF
TRBV28	TRBJ2-5	many	ASSPGTGRYGATQY
TRBV30	TRBJ2-6	NA	AWGQGGSGANVLT
TRBV5-1	TRBJ2-3	many	ASSFWGHGDTQY
TRBV27	TRBJ2-7	many	ASKLSGGYSYEQY
TRBV5-1	TRBJ2-1	many	ASSLADGTGKGNEQF
TRBV12-3/TRBV12-4	TRBJ2-7	NA	ASSGPAEQY
TRBV19	TRBJ2-3	few	ATSPDRGLTDTQY
TRBV18	TRBJ2-5	many	ASSHPLETQY
TRBV7-2	TRBJ2-7	many	ASSLQAGDYEQY
TRBV24-1	TRBJ1-3	few	ATSAGGSGGNTIY
TRBV10-3	TRBJ2-2	few	AIRGRETGELF